One sample yielded the 8 T cell receptor beta chains listed below, sequenced in a study of beta chain features in type 1 diabetes. Study-wide results and caveats: People with Type 1 diabetes carried modestly yet significantly shorter TCRB CDR3s in all four CD4+ subsets.

Since all of the isolated RNA was reverse transcribed, expressed TCRB transcripts were what got sequenced. Only in-frame clones appear in the TCRdb table, and some are missing; sequencing was by immunoSEQ multiplex PCR. The table includes about 650,000 clones, 9.5% to 15% detected once. These receptors' targets are unknown. The source material was naive CD4+ T cells from blood. Every receptor here comes from a man under 40 with type 1 diabetes.

This clone was detected a few times. This chain uses TRBV15 with TRBJ2-7; D uncertain. The CDR3 is made up of 12 amino acids. Germline CDR1 and CDR2: LNHNV and YYDKDF (reference sequence). Trimming pared 1 base from V and 5 bases from J, leaving 6 bases between. DNA for the CDR3: TGTGCCACCAGCAGAGGGGCTCACGAGCAGTACTTC. Amino acid sequence: CATSRGAHEQYF.

The chain combines TRBV10-3 with TRBJ2-5, with 9 bases that match TRBD1. V shed 4 bases, J shed 3 bases, and the junction held 12 bases outside the gene matches. The CDR3 is 17 residues long. Germline V gene lookup returns CDR1 ENHRY and CDR2 SYGVKD. CDR3 sequence (DNA): TGTGCCATCAGTGGGGCCTCACAGGGGGCCTTAGAAGAGACCCAGTACTTC. As protein: CAISGASQGALEETQYF.

This clone appeared a few times. The V gene is TRBV25-1, the J gene TRBJ2-5, with TRBD2 matching 8 bases. Per germline, CDR1 MGHDK and CDR2 SYGVNS. Trimming at V came to 8 bases and at J to 6 bases, leaving 8 bases not matched to a gene. This CDR3 contains 13 residues. The CDR3 is CASGSGGGKTQYF. CDR3 DNA sequence: TGTGCCAGCGGAAGCGGGGGAGGGAAGACCCAGTACTTC.

V and J are TRBV9 and TRBJ1-6; no clear D. The ends were cut back, 0 bases at V and 10 bases at J, with 11 bases in the middle. Germline assignment: CDR1 SGDLS and CDR2 YYNGEE. The CDR3 loop spans 14 amino acids. The CDR3 sequence is CASSVGYSGSPLHF. CDR3 sequence (DNA): TGTGCCAGCAGCGTAGGATACAGCGGATCACCCCTCCACTTT.

This clone was counted a few times. The CDR3 loop reads CASSHPHGGQGYTF. The CDR3 DNA sequence: TGCGCCAGCAGCCACCCGCACGGAGGCCAGGGCTACACCTTC. The chain uses TRBV4-3 and TRBJ1-2; D gene unclear. The V and J ends lost 3 bases and 8 bases respectively, with 16 bases between them. The CDR3 is 14 residues long. The V gene's germline CDR1 is LGHNA and CDR2 YSLEER.

The chain combines TRBV9 with TRBJ2-2; TRBD1 matches at 8 bases. CDR1 is SGDLS, CDR2 YYNGEE, per germline. The CDR3 loop spans 17 amino acids. After removal of 3 bases from V and 3 bases from J, the junction contained 10 bases not matched to a gene. CDR3 region: CASSAPGTGGHTGELFF. The CDR3 DNA sequence: TGTGCCAGCAGCGCCCCAGGGACAGGTGGGCACACCGGGGAGCTGTTTTTT.

V is TRBV7-9 and J is TRBJ2-5; 9 bases align to TRBD1. This CDR3 region has 14 residues. Germline V gene lookup returns CDR1 SEHNR and CDR2 FQNEAQ (reference sequence). Germline trimming cut 7 bases from V and 1 base from J; bases unmatched to any gene: 4. In DNA form, the CDR3 reads TGTGCCAGCACGGGGACAGGGTTCCAAGAGACCCAGTACTTC. Amino acid sequence: CASTGTGFQETQYF.

The chain carries TRBV27 and TRBJ1-6; D is perhaps TRBD1 (5 bases). Germline CDR1 is MNHEY and CDR2 is SMNVEV (reference sequence). The V gene lost 3 bases and the J gene lost 13 bases, with 13 bases spanning the gap. The CDR3 length is 13 residues. The CDR3 DNA reads TGTGCCAGCAGTTTTGGGACCCACCGGCCCCTCCACTTT. Translated, it gives CASSFGTHRPLHF.